This is a list of T cell receptor beta chains from one sample in a study of CD8 T cells in Susac syndrome. TCRdb fed the immunoSEQ multiplex PCR reads into MiXCR, producing one record per CDR3 protein. The top ten clones hold 0.065% to 0.1% of a sample with 120,000 to 150,000 distinct CDR3 sequences, nearly 97% of them seen once. Material for sequencing was CD4+ T cells from PBMCs. These receptors were collected from a human donor with Susac syndrome. Both conserved end residues are part of each CDR3.

>TRBV7-9|TRBJ2-2
CASSQYSGTANTGELFF
>TRBV20-1|TRBJ2-3
CSARDAASTDTQYF
>TRBV2|TRBJ2-1
CASSLAGTYNEQFF
>TRBV7-2|TRBJ2-3
CASRPDRANWDTQYF
>TRBV5-4|TRBJ2-3
CASSKREADTQYF
>TRBV28|TRBJ2-4
CASSTTGSKNIQYF
>TRBV7-8|TRBJ2-7
CASSLGEGQVGSYEQYF
>TRBV2|TRBJ1-1
CASGRSVNTEAFF
>TRBV20-1|TRBJ2-3
CSASGGGSGTDTQYF
>TRBV30|TRBJ1-1
CALRHLMNTEAFF
>TRBV29-1|TRBJ2-3
CSIRQGASSTDTQYF
>TRBV12-3/TRBV12-4|TRBJ2-3
CASSLRTSVSKVGTDTQYF
>TRBV3-1|TRBJ2-6
CASSQRRGAGANVLTF
>TRBV2|TRBJ2-4
CASGTGGGGNIQYF
>TRBV4-1|TRBJ2-7
CASSQRQGADEQYF
>TRBV6-5|TRBJ2-7
CASSTPGQGHEQYF
>TRBV7-2|TRBJ2-5
CASSSRGTSGVQETQYF
>TRBV28|TRBJ1-2
CASSGSGSGYTF
>TRBV5-1|TRBJ2-7
CASSLTVNRGFGEQYF
>TRBV15|TRBJ2-7
CATSKTGTGTYEQYF
>TRBV4-1|TRBJ2-5
CASSQALPETQYF
>TRBV29-1|TRBJ2-3
CSVGEIDTQYF
>TRBV12-3/TRBV12-4|TRBJ1-5
CASSLRGGALSNQPQHF
>TRBV6-2/TRBV6-3|TRBJ2-3
CASSGGGAIDTQYF
>TRBV20-1|TRBJ1-1
CSGREGYTEAFF